These 3 T cell receptor beta chains were sequenced from one sample in a study of T cell responses to AZD1222 COVID-19 vaccine. This table comes from immunoSEQ multiplex PCR, and its TCRdb copy is limited to in-frame clones, with some not included. The table records tens of thousands of clones, 85% to 90% of them present only once. Material: peripheral blood, obtained 28 days after the second AZD1222 dose. The receptors were sampled from an adult who received the AZD1222 COVID-19 vaccine.

The chain recombines TRBV28 with TRBJ1-1; D is perhaps TRBD1 (5 bases). Germline assignment: CDR1 MDHEN and CDR2 SYDVKM. The CDR3 spans 14 residues. Trimming removed 5 bases from V and 2 bases from J, with 12 bases in between. CDR3 sequence: CASSPQGRNTEAFF. CDR3 DNA: TGTGCCAGCAGTCCGCAGGGTAGAAACACTGAAGCTTTCTTT.

This clone was detected only a few times. The chain combines TRBV30 with TRBJ1-2; 7 bases match TRBD1. After removal of 2 bases from V and 4 bases from J, the junction contained 7 bases not matched to a gene. CDR3 length equals 14 residues. CDR1 GTSNPN and CDR2 SVGIG come from the germline V gene (reference sequence). The DNA for the CDR3 is TGTGCCTGGAGTACCCCAGGGGGTTTCTATGGCTACACCTTC. Translation gives CAWSTPGGFYGYTF.

V usage is TRBV9 and J usage is TRBJ2-7, with TRBD1 identical over 8 bases. J lost 6 bases, V lost 3 bases, and 8 bases had no gene match. The CDR3 is 14 amino acids. Germline CDR1 is SGDLS and CDR2 is YYNGEE. The CDR3 sequence: CASSDQGQDFEQYF. As DNA, the CDR3 is TGTGCCAGCAGCGACCAGGGACAGGACTTCGAGCAGTACTTC.